This T cell receptor beta chain was recorded in a study of vaccination effects on CD4 cells after COVID-19. Trimming removed 0 bases from V and 4 bases from J, with 4 bases in between. The CDR3 runs to 13 residues. Worth noting for this clone: Its antigen is currently unknown.

Clones were sequenced by immunoSEQ multiplex PCR, and TCRdb holds only the in-frame ones, with some missing. The sample consists of tens of thousands of clones, approximately 72% of them appearing once. The authors isolated CD4+ T cells after about 10 days of culture. The receptor comes from a human donor who had a prior SARS-CoV-2 infection. Source: CD4+ T cells from PBMCs cultured without peptide, taken before COVID-19 vaccination. V and J are TRBV12-3 or TRBV12-4 and TRBJ2-1; D gene unclear. The CDR3 reads CASSLATYNEQFF. CDR3 DNA sequence: TGTGCCAGCAGTTTAGCGACATACAATGAGCAGTTCTTC.